Listed below are T cell receptor beta chains from one sample, sequenced in a study of PD-1 blockade in classical Hodgkin lymphoma. TCRdb keeps only in-frame clones here, not all; method: immunoSEQ multiplex PCR. Seen here are about 21,000 clones, over 65% observed once, and the top ten hold roughly a fifth. The material was peripheral blood mononuclear cells (PBMCs), obtained before the fourth cycle of nivolumab. These receptors originate from a human donor with classical Hodgkin lymphoma. Each CDR3 is given with its conserved first and last residue. The D gene is left open where the match is weak. Some rows mark clone size as missing; the rest say once, few, many or name a class of expanded clone.

CASREGQGLGETQYF	TGTGCCAGTAGGGAGGGACAGGGGTTGGGTGAGACCCAGTACTTC	TRBD1	TRBV19	TRBJ2-5	15	NA
CASSQTRFQETQYF	TGCGCCAGCAGCCAGACTAGGTTTCAAGAGACCCAGTACTTC	NA	TRBV4-1	TRBJ2-5	14	NA
CSVVSAGTLNEQFF	TGCAGCGTAGTCTCAGCGGGTACCTTGAATGAGCAGTTCTTC	NA	TRBV29-1	TRBJ2-1	14	NA
CASSLGRLRANTEAFF	TGTGCCAGCAGCTTAGGCAGGCTCAGGGCGAACACTGAAGCTTTCTTT	NA	TRBV13	TRBJ1-1	16	few
CASTFMQGGYTF	TGTGCCAGTACCTTCATGCAGGGCGGCTACACCTTC	NA	TRBV19	TRBJ1-2	12	medium-sized
CASTTSPTGADSTDTQYF	TGTGCCAGCACCACATCTCCAACAGGGGCCGATAGCACAGATACGCAGTATTTT	NA	TRBV21-1	TRBJ2-3	18	NA
CASSSGQGFNEKLFF	TGTGCCAGCAGCTCGGGACAGGGATTTAATGAAAAACTGTTTTTT	TRBD1	TRBV9	TRBJ1-4	15	NA
CASSTKGPDTQYF	TGTGCCAGCAGCACCAAAGGCCCAGATACGCAGTATTTT	NA	TRBV11-1	TRBJ2-3	13	NA
CASSLDDPTGTKNIQYF	TGTGCCAGCAGCTTAGATGACCCGACAGGGACCAAAAACATTCAGTACTTC	TRBD1	TRBV11-2	TRBJ2-4	17	few
CASSLPREGRTEAFF	TGTGCCAGCAGCCTCCCCCGGGAGGGTCGGACTGAAGCTTTCTTT	NA	TRBV6-6	TRBJ1-1	15	NA
CASSLRSLAASTDTQYF	TGCGCCAGCAGCTTGCGGTCTCTAGCGGCTAGCACAGATACGCAGTATTTT	TRBD2	TRBV5-1	TRBJ2-3	17	NA
CASSQTSKGTGGQQPQHF	TGCGCCAGCAGCCAAACTTCAAAAGGGACAGGGGGACAACAGCCCCAGCATTTT	TRBD1	TRBV4-1	TRBJ1-5	18	NA
CASSFSGLAGSREEQYF	TGTGCCAGCAGCTTCTCAGGACTAGCGGGAAGTAGGGAGGAGCAGTACTTC	TRBD2	TRBV7-9	TRBJ2-7	17	few
CASSAESGTPTYEQYF	TGTGCCAGCAGCGCCGAGTCCGGGACACCGACCTACGAGCAGTACTTC	NA	TRBV9	TRBJ2-7	16	NA
CASSWGRLNEKLFF	TGTGCCAGCAGCTGGGGACGGCTTAATGAAAAACTGTTTTTT	NA	TRBV7-9	TRBJ1-4	14	NA
CSVGGGRAYNEQFF	TGCAGCGTTGGGGGGGGACGTGCCTACAATGAGCAGTTCTTC	TRBD2	TRBV29-1	TRBJ2-1	14	NA
CAISGDSFGEQYF	TGTGCCATCAGTGGTGACAGCTTTGGGGAGCAGTACTTC	NA	TRBV10-3	TRBJ2-7	13	NA
CASNSGVGTQYF	TGTGCCAGTAATTCGGGGGTTGGGACCCAGTACTTC	NA	TRBV19	TRBJ2-5	12	NA
CASSFSRYGYTF	TGTGCCAGCAGTTTTTCGAGGTATGGCTACACCTTC	NA	TRBV28	TRBJ1-2	12	NA
CASSAPTGPFYEQYF	TGTGCCAGTAGTGCTCCGACAGGGCCCTTTTACGAGCAGTACTTC	TRBD1	TRBV19	TRBJ2-7	15	NA
CAWSVRTGILYEQYF	TGTGCCTGGAGTGTTAGGACAGGAATCTTGTACGAGCAGTACTTC	TRBD1	TRBV30	TRBJ2-7	15	NA
CASSLLMTGGTEAFF	TGTGCCAGCAGCTTACTGATGACAGGGGGCACTGAAGCTTTCTTT	TRBD1	TRBV7-9	TRBJ1-1	15	NA
CASSPGQRNQPQHF	TGTGCCAGCAGCCCGGGACAGCGCAATCAGCCCCAGCATTTT	TRBD1	TRBV27	TRBJ1-5	14	NA
CASSKKNTEAFF	TGTGCCAGCAGCAAGAAGAACACTGAAGCTTTCTTT	NA	TRBV6-5	TRBJ1-1	12	NA
CASDQEDEQFF	TGTGCCAGCGATCAAGAGGATGAGCAGTTCTTC	NA	TRBV6-1	TRBJ2-1	11	medium-sized
CASSLSGTPFKNEQFF	TGTGCCAGCAGTTTATCCGGCACCCCTTTTAAAAATGAGCAGTTCTTC	NA	TRBV27	TRBJ2-1	16	NA
CASSLWGPAEQYF	TGTGCCAGCAGTTTGTGGGGTCCGGCCGAGCAGTACTTC	NA	TRBV28	TRBJ2-7	13	NA
CASSLLGGSFDTGELFF	TGTGCCAGCAGCCTCCTGGGCGGGAGTTTCGACACCGGGGAGCTGTTTTTT	TRBD2	TRBV9	TRBJ2-2	17	NA
CASSLLADYEQYF	TGTGCCAGCAGCTTGCTAGCGGACTACGAGCAGTACTTC	TRBD2	TRBV5-4	TRBJ2-7	13	NA
CASSFSLARAGGHYNEQFF	TGTGCCAGCAGCTTCTCCCTGGCTCGAGCGGGAGGGCACTACAATGAGCAGTTCTTC	TRBD2	TRBV11-3	TRBJ2-1	19	NA
CASSRARANTEAFF	TGTGCCAGCAGCCGGGCCAGGGCGAACACTGAAGCTTTCTTT	NA	TRBV5-4	TRBJ1-1	14	NA
CATRPWDRDQETQYF	TGTGCCACCCGTCCCTGGGACAGGGACCAAGAGACCCAGTACTTC	TRBD1	TRBV15	TRBJ2-5	15	NA
CASSPGGSGNTIYF	TGTGCCAGCAGTCCTGGGGGTTCTGGAAACACCATATATTTT	NA	TRBV27	TRBJ1-3	14	NA
CASSFRDGNEKLFF	TGTGCCAGCAGCTTTCGGGACGGTAATGAAAAACTGTTTTTT	NA	TRBV13	TRBJ1-4	14	NA
CASSSDPGLAGGNEQFF	TGCGCCAGCAGCTCAGATCCGGGACTAGCGGGAGGAAATGAGCAGTTCTTC	TRBD2	TRBV5-1	TRBJ2-1	17	NA
CASSQGSRGARSYEQYF	TGTGCCAGCAGCCAAGGAAGTCGCGGGGCGAGGTCCTACGAGCAGTACTTC	NA	TRBV14	TRBJ2-7	17	medium-sized
CASSEGLAGGGETQYF	TGCGCCAGCAGTGAAGGTCTAGCGGGAGGTGGTGAGACCCAGTACTTC	TRBD2	TRBV10-1	TRBJ2-5	16	NA
CASSERRNTGELFF	TGTGCCAGCAGTGAACGGAGGAACACCGGGGAGCTGTTTTTT	NA	TRBV2	TRBJ2-2	14	NA
CASSNGARLSYNEQFF	TGTGCCAGTAGTAACGGGGCTAGGCTCTCCTACAATGAGCAGTTCTTC	NA	TRBV19	TRBJ2-1	16	once
CASSPGIYNEQFF	TGTGCCAGCTCACCGGGTATCTACAATGAGCAGTTCTTC	NA	TRBV18	TRBJ2-1	13	few
CASREGNNEQFF	TGTGCCAGCAGAGAGGGAAACAATGAGCAGTTCTTC	NA	TRBV27	TRBJ2-1	12	NA
CASRSDRSYEQYF	TGTGCCAGCAGAAGCGACAGGTCCTACGAGCAGTACTTC	NA	TRBV28	TRBJ2-7	13	NA
CASSAGLAGAPWYF	TGCGCCAGCAGCGCCGGACTAGCGGGGGCGCCGTGGTATTTT	TRBD2	TRBV5-1	TRBJ2-3	14	NA
CASSYSGGNTEAFF	TGTGCCAGCAGTTACTCCGGGGGGAACACTGAAGCTTTCTTT	NA	TRBV6-6	TRBJ1-1	14	NA
CASSPTGSSYNEQFF	TGCGCCAGCAGCCCGACAGGGAGCTCCTACAATGAGCAGTTCTTC	TRBD1	TRBV10-2	TRBJ2-1	15	NA
CASSFTGLADYNEQFF	TGCGCCAGCAGCTTTACGGGGCTAGCGGACTACAATGAGCAGTTCTTC	TRBD2	TRBV5-1	TRBJ2-1	16	NA
CASRGGGSEPQHF	TGTGCCAGCCGGGGAGGGGGCAGTGAGCCCCAGCATTTT	TRBD1	TRBV27	TRBJ1-5	13	NA
CASSEIGRRSGGYTF	TGTGCCAGCAGTGAAATTGGACGCAGGAGTGGTGGCTACACCTTC	NA	TRBV6-1	TRBJ1-2	15	NA
CASGFYEQYF	TGTGCCAGCGGCTTCTACGAGCAGTACTTC	NA	TRBV28	TRBJ2-7	10	few
CASSLPRETQYF	TGTGCCAGCAGCTTACCGCGAGAGACCCAGTACTTC	NA	TRBV7-6	TRBJ2-5	12	NA
CASSLVRGSSGSSYNEQFF	TGTGCCAGCAGTTTGGTCAGGGGGTCAAGCGGGAGCTCCTACAATGAGCAGTTCTTC	NA	TRBV28	TRBJ2-1	19	NA
CASRLAGQGPYEQYF	TGTGCCAGCAGATTAGCAGGCCAGGGCCCCTACGAGCAGTACTTC	NA	TRBV11-1	TRBJ2-7	15	NA
CASSLGGTWETQYF	TGTGCCAGCAGTTTAGGCGGGACGTGGGAGACCCAGTACTTC	NA	TRBV27	TRBJ2-5	14	few
CAISETGLSNQPQHF	TGTGCCATCAGTGAGACGGGGCTCTCCAATCAGCCCCAGCATTTT	NA	TRBV10-3	TRBJ1-5	15	NA
CASRPMGDTQYF	TGCGCCAGCAGGCCGATGGGAGATACGCAGTATTTT	NA	TRBV10-2	TRBJ2-3	12	NA
CASGDDADTQYF	TGTGCCAGCGGGGACGACGCAGATACGCAGTATTTT	NA	TRBV27	TRBJ2-3	12	NA
CATTTRGTDTQYF	TGTGCCACCACAACCAGGGGCACAGATACGCAGTATTTT	NA	TRBV15	TRBJ2-3	13	few
CASSVKRDYQPQHF	TGTGCCAGCAGTGTCAAGAGGGACTATCAGCCCCAGCATTTT	NA	TRBV2	TRBJ1-5	14	NA